This T cell receptor (beta chain) comes out of a study of cytomegalovirus exposure and HLA in healthy donors. Each donor's status was that of a healthy bone marrow donor. The CDR3 has 15 amino acids. J lost 6 bases, V lost 5 bases, and 8 bases had no gene match. CDR1 is SGHVS and CDR2 is FQNEAQ in the germline V gene. Primers: 60 Vbeta forward and 13 Jbeta reverse. This table comes from immunoSEQ multiplex PCR, and its TCRdb copy is limited to in-frame clones, with some not included. This sample has approximately 140,000 clones, with about 78% found just once. In regard to this clone: What it binds is unknown.

Study findings and constraints: It was around 160 TCR beta chains that were listed as cytomegalovirus-associated. Presence/absence analysis assumed near-uniform sequencing depth across donors. A later analysis found that most CMV-associated TCR beta chains appeared HLA-restricted.

The TCR originated in a human donor in good health. The chain is built from TRBV7-8 and TRBJ1-5; 9 positions match TRBD1. Source material: PBMCs. This CDR3 is CASSRDRVVRQPQHF. The CDR3 nucleotides are TGTGCCAGCAGCCGGGACAGGGTTGTTCGTCAGCCCCAGCATTTT.